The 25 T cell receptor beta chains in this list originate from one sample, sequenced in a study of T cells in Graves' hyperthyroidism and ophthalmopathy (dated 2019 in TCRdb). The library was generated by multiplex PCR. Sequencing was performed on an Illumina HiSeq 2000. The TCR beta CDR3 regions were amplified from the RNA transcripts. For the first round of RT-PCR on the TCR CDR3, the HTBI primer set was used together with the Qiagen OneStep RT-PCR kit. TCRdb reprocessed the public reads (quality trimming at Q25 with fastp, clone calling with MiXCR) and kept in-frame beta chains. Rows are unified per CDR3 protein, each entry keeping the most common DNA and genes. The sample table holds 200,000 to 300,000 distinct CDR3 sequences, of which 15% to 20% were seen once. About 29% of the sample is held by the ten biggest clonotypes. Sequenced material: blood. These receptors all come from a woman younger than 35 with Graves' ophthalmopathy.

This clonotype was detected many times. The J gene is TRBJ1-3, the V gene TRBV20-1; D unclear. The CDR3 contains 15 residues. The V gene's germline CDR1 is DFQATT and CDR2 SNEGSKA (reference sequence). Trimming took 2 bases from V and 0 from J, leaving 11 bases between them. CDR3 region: CSARPPESSGNTIYF. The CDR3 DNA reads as TGCAGTGCTAGACCCCCAGAGAGCTCTGGAAACACCATATATTTT.

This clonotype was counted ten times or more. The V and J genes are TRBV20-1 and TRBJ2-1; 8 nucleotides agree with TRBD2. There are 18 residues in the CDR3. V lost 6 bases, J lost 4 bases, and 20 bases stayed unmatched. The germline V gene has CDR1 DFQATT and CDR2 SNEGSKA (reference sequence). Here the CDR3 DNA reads TGCAGTGCGGACTCTAGCGGGCAACGACGGGTCCGTTACAATGAGCAGTTCTTC. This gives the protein CSADSSGQRRVRYNEQFF.

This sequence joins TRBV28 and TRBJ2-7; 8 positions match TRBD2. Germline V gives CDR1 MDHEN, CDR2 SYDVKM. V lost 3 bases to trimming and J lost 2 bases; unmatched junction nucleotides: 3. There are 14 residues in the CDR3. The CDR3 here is CASSFVGRAYEQYF. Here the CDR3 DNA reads TGTGCCAGCAGTTTCGTCGGGAGGGCCTACGAGCAGTACTTC.

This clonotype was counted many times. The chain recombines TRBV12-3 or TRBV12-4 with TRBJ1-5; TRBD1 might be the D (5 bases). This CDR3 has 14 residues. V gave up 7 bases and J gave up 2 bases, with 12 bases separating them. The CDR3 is CASKRGLGNQPQHF. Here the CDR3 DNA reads TGTGCCAGCAAAAGGGGCCTGGGCAATCAGCCCCAGCATTTT.

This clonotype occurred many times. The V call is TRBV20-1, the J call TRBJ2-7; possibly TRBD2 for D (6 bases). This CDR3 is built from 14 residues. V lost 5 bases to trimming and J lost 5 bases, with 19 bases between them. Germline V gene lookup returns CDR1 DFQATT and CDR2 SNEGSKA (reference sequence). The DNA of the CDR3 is TGCAGTGCTCCCCGGGGACGGGGGTGGCACGAGCAGTACTTC. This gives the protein CSAPRGRGWHEQYF.

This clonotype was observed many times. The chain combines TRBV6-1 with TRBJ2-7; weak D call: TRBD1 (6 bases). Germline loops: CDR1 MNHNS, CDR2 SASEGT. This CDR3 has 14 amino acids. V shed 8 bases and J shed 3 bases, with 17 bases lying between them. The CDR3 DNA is TGTGCCAGCCACCCACCGGGACACCGCTACGAGCAGTACTTC. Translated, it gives CASHPPGHRYEQYF.

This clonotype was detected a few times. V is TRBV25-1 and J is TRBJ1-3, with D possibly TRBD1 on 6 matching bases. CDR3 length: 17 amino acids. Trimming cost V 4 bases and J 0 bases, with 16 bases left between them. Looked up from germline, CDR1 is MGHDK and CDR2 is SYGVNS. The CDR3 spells CASSGAPGHISGNTIYF. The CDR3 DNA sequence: TGTGCCAGCAGTGGTGCCCCGGGACACATCTCTGGAAACACCATATATTTT.

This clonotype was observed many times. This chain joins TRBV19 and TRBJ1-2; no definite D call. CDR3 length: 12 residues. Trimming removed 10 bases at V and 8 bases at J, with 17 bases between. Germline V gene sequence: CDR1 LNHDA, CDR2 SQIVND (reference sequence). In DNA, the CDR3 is TGTGCCACCCGGACCGGGCACGGAGGCTACACCTTC. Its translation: CATRTGHGGYTF. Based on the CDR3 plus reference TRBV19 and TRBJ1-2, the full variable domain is DGGITQSPKYLFRKEGQNVTLSCEQNLNHDAMYWYRQDPGQGLRLIYYSQIVNDFQKGDIAEGYSVSREKKESFPLTVTSAQKNPTAFYLCATRTGHGGYTFGSGTRLTVV.

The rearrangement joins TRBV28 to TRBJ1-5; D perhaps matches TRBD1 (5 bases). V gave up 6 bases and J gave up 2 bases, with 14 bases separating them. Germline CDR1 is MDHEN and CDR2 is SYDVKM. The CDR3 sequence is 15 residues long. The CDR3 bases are TGTGCCAGCAGAGCACAGGTTAGAGGCAATCAGCCCCAGCATTTT. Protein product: CASRAQVRGNQPQHF.

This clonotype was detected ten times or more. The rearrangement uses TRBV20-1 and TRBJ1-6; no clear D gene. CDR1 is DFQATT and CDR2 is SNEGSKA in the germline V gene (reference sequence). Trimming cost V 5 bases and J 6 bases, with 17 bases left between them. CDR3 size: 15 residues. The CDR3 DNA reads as TGCAGTGCTCGCAACAGTATCCACGTTAATTCACCCCTCCACTTT. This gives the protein CSARNSIHVNSPLHF.

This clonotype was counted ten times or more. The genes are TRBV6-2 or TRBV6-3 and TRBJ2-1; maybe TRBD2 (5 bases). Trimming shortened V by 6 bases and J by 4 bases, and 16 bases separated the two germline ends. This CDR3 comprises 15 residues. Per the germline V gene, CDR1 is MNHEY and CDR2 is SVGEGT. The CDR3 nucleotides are TGTGCCAGCAGGCACGAGGGTAGCGAATACAATGAGCAGTTCTTC. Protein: CASRHEGSEYNEQFF.

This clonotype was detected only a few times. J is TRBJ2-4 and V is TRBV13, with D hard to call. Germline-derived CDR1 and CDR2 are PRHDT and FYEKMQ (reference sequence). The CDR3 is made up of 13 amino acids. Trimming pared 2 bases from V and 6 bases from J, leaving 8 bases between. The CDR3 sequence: CASSLSSGNIQYF. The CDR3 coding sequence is TGTGCCAGCAGCTTAAGTTCGGGAAACATTCAGTACTTC.

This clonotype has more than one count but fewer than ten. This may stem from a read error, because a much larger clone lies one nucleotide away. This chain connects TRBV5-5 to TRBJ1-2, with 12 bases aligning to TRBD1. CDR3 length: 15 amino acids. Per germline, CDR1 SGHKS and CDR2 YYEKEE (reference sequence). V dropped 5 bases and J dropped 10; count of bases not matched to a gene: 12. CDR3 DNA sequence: TGTGCCAGCAGAGAAATAGGGACAGGGGGCGATGACTACACCTTC. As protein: CASREIGTGGDDYTF.

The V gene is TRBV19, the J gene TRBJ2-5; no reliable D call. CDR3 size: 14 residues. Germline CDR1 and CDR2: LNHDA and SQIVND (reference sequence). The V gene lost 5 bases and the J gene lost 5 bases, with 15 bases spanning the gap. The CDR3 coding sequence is TGTGCCAGTAGTGAGACGGGTGAGGTTGAGACCCAGTACTTC. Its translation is CASSETGEVETQYF.

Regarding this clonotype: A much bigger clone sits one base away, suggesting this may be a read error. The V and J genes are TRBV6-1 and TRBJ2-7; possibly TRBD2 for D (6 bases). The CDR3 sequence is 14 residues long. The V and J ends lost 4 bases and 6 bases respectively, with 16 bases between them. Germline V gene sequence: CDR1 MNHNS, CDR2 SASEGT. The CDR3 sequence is CASSVYFWGGEQYF. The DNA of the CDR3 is TGTGCCAGCAGTGTCTATTTCTGGGGAGGCGAGCAGTACTTC.

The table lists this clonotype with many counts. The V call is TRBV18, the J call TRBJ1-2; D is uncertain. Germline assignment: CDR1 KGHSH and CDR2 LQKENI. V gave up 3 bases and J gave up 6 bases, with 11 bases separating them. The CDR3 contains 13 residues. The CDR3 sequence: CASSPSFLHGYTF. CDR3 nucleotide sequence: TGTGCCAGCTCACCCTCGTTCCTCCATGGCTACACCTTC.

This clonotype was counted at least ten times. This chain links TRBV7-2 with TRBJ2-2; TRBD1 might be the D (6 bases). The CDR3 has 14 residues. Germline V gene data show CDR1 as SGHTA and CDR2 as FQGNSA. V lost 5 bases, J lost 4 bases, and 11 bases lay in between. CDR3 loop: CASSLQGTTGELFF. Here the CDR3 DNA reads TGTGCCAGCAGCCTCCAGGGGACCACCGGGGAGCTGTTTTTT.

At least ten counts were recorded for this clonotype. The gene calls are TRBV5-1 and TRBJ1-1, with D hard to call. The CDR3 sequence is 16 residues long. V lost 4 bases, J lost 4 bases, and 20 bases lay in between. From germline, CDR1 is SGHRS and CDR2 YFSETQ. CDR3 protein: CASSPGSHDRVTEAFF. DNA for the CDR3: TGCGCCAGCAGCCCGGGGTCCCACGATAGGGTCACTGAAGCTTTCTTT.

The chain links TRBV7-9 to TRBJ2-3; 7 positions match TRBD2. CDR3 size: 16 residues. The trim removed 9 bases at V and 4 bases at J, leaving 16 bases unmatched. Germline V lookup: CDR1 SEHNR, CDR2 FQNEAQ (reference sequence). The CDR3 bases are TGTGCCAGTAGCGTCTCTAGCGGCCCCACTCCAGATACGCAGTATTTT. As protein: CASSVSSGPTPDTQYF.

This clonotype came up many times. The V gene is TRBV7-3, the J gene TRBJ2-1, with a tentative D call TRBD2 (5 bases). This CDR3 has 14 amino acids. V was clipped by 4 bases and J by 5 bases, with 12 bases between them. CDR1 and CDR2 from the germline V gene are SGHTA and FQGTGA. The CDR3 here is CASSSWNGDNEQFF. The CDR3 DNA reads TGTGCCAGCAGCTCCTGGAACGGGGACAATGAGCAGTTCTTC.

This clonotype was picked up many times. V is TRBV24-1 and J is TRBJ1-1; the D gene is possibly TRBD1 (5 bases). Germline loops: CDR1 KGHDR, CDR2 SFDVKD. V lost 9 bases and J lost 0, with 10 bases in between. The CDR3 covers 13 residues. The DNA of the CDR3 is TGTGCCACCGGACGACAGTTGAACACTGAAGCTTTCTTT. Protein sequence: CATGRQLNTEAFF.

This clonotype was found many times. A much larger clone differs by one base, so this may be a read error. This chain's CDR3 is CASSFPGLSETNYGYTF. Written as DNA, the CDR3 is TGTGCCAGCAGTTTTCCGGGACTTTCTGAAACTAACTATGGCTACACCTTC. The V gene is TRBV28, the J gene TRBJ1-2; perhaps TRBD1 as D (5 bases). Germline loops: CDR1 MDHEN, CDR2 SYDVKM. The germline V and J ends were trimmed by 3 bases and 0 bases, with 17 bases remaining between them. This CDR3 has 17 amino acids.

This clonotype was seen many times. The CDR3 loop reads CASSLAQRETQYF. DNA for the CDR3: TGTGCCAGCAGTCTTGCCCAGAGGGAGACCCAGTACTTC. The gene calls are TRBV27 and TRBJ2-5; D is uncertain. The CDR3 runs 13 residues. The V and J ends lost 5 bases and 5 bases respectively, with 12 bases between them. Germline loops: CDR1 MNHEY, CDR2 SMNVEV (reference sequence).

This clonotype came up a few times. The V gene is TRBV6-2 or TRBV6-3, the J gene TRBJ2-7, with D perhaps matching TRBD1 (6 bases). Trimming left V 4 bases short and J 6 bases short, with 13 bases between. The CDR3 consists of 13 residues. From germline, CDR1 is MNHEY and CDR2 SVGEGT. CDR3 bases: TGTGCCAGCAGTTCCACAGGGTTCCCCGAGCAGTACTTC. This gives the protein CASSSTGFPEQYF.

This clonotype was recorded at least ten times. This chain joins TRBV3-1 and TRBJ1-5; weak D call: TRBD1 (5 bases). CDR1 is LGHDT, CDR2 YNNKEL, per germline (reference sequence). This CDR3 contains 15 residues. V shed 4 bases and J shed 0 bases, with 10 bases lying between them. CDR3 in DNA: TGTGCCAGCAGCCCCTCGGGGGATAGCAATCAGCCCCAGCATTTT. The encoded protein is CASSPSGDSNQPQHF.